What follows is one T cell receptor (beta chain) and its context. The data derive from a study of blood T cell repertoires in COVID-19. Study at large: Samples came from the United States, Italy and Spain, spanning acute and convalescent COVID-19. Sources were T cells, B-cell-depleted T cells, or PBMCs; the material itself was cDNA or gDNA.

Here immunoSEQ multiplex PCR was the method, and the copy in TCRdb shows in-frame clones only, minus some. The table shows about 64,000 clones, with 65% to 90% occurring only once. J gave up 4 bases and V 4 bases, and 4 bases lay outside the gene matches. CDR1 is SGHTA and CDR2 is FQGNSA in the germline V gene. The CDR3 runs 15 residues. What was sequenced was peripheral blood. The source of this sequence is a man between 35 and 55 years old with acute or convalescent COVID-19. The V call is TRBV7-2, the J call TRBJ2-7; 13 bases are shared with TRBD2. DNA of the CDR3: TGTGCCAGCAGCTACAGGACTAGCGGGGGTTACGAGCAGTACTTC. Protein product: CASSYRTSGGYEQYF.